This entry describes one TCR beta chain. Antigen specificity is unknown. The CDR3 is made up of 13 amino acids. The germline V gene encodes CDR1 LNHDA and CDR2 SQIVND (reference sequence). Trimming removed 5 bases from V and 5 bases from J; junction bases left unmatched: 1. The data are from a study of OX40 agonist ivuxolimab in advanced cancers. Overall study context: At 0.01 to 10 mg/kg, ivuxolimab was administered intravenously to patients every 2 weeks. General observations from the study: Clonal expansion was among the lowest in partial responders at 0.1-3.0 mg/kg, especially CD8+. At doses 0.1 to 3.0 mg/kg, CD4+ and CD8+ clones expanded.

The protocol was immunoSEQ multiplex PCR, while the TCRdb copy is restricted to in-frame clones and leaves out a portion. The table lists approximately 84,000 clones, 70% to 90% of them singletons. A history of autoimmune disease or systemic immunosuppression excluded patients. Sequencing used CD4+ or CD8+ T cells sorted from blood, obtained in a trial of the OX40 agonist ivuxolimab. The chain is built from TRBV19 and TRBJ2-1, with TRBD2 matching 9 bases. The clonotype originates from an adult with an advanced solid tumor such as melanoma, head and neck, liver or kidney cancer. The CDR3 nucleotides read TGTGCCAGTAGTCCTAGCGGGGACAATGAGCAGTTCTTC. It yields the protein CASSPSGDNEQFF.